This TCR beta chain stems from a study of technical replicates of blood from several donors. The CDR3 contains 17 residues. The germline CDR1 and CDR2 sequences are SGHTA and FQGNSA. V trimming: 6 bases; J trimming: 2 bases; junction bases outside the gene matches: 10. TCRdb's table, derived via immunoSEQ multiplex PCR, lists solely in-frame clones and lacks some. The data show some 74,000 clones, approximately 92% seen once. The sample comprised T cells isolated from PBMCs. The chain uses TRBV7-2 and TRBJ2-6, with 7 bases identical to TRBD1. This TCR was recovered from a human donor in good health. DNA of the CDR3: TGTGCCAGCAGTTCCCCGACAGGGTACACTGGGGCCAACGTCCTGACTTTC. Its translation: CASSSPTGYTGANVLTF.